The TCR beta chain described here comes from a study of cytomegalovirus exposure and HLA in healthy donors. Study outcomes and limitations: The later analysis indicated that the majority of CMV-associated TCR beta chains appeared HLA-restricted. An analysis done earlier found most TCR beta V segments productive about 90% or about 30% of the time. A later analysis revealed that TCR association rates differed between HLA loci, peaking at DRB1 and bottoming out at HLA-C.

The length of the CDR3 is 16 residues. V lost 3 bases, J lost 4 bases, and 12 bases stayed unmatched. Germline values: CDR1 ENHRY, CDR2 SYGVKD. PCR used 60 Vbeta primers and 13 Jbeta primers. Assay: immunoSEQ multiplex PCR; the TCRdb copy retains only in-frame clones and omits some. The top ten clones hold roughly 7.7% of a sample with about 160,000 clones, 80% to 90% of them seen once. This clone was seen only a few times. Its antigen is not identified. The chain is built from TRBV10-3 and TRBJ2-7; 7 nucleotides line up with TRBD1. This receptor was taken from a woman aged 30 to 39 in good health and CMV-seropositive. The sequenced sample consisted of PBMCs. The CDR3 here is CAISDLTGTASYEQYF. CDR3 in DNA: TGTGCCATCAGTGACCTTACCGGGACAGCTTCTTACGAGCAGTACTTC.